This T cell receptor beta chain was documented in a study of shared clonotypes between healthy human individuals. Findings and limits, study-wide: Compared with memory subsets, naive subsets generally had larger estimated richness.

Naive CD8 cells, CD45RO-negative and positively selected for CCR7, excluded terminally differentiated effector memory CD45RA+ cells. All donors were Caucasian adults living in Nashville, Tennessee. Sequencing was at deep level. Every immunoSEQ plate was one replicate of a subset's evenly spread DNA. Assay: immunoSEQ multiplex PCR; the TCRdb copy retains only in-frame clones and omits some. This table has 2 million to 2.5 million clones, about 94% appearing once. About this clone: Its antigen remains unknown.

This sequence originates from a young man in good health. Sequenced: naive CD8+ T cells sorted from blood.

The CDR3 bases are TGTGCCAGCAGGCGGACTAGCGGGGGTTCAGATACGCAGTATTTT. This codes for CASRRTSGGSDTQYF. V is TRBV5-4 and J is TRBJ2-3, with TRBD2 matching 13 bases. The germline V gene has CDR1 SGHNT and CDR2 YYREEE (reference sequence). J was trimmed by 4 bases and V by 5 bases; bases with no gene match: 4. The length of the CDR3 is 15 residues.